There are many counts of the clone carrying this T cell receptor beta chain. Its cognate antigen is unknown. Researchers amplified the TCR beta CDR3 regions from RNA transcripts. The TCR CDR3 first-round RT-PCR relied on the HTBI primer set. TCRdb ran MiXCR on the multiplex PCR reads and lists one entry per CDR3 protein. Found here are roughly 350,000 distinct CDR3 sequences, around 13% of them singletons; the top ten hold about 18%. V was cut by 6 bases and J by 0 bases, with 9 bases left in between. The length of the CDR3 is 14 residues. Looked up from germline, CDR1 is MDHEN and CDR2 is SYDVKM. The data are from a study of T cells in Graves' hyperthyroidism and ophthalmopathy. Study-level findings and limits: Within blood appeared most thyroid clonotypes that had expanded above 0.001.

This sequence was found in a woman under 40 with Graves' ophthalmopathy. Sequencing was done on a sample of blood. The chain joins TRBV28 to TRBJ1-5; D is unresolved. CDR3 amino acids: CASSQEHSNQPQHF. CDR3 sequence (DNA): TGTGCCAGCAGCCAGGAGCATAGCAATCAGCCCCAGCATTTT.